This TCR beta chain was sequenced during a study of blood T cell repertoires in COVID-19. Study details: Some COVID-19 samples were acute and others convalescent; all came from the United States, Italy and Spain.

Authors' processing steps: Reference gene primers were amplified, and this amplification served to estimate nucleated cell counts. The data were produced by immunoSEQ multiplex PCR, yet TCRdb's version contains in-frame clones alone and is incomplete. V, J and clone size derive from that table, while D and trimming were established from the DNA sequence. The sample lists 300,000 to 350,000 clones, around 89% occurring once. CDR3 length equals 16 residues. From germline, CDR1 is SQVTM and CDR2 ANQGSEA. Trimming pared 3 bases from V and 0 bases from J, leaving 15 bases between. The genes are TRBV29-1 and TRBJ1-5; D is uncertain. Sequenced sample: peripheral blood. The sequence came from a woman in her thirties or forties with COVID-19, enrolled during active disease. CDR3 DNA sequence: TGCAGCGTTGATGTGGGAGTCTTCAATAGCAATCAGCCCCAGCATTTT. Translation gives CSVDVGVFNSNQPQHF.